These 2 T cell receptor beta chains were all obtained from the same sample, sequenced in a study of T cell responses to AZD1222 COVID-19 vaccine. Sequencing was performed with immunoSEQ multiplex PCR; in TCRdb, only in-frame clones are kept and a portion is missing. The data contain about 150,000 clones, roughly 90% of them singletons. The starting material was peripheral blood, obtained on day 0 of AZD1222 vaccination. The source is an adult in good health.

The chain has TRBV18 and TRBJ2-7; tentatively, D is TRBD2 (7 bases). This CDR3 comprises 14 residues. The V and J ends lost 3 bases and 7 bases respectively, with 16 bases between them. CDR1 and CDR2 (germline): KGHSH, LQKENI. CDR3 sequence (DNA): TGTGCCAGCTCACCTCGCGGGGGCCTGGGGGAGCAGTACTTC. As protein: CASSPRGGLGEQYF.

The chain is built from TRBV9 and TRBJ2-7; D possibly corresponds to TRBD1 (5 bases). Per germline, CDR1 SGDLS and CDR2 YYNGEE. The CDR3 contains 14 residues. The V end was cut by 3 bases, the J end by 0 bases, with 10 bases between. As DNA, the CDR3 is TGTGCCAGCAGCGCAGACAGATACTCCTACGAGCAGTACTTC. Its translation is CASSADRYSYEQYF.